This TCR beta chain was sequenced during a study of patients and donors after allogeneic stem cell transplantation. This clonotype was detected many times. Using its own MiXCR run on the RT-PCR reads, TCRdb lists one record per CDR3 protein. The repertoire holds about 76,000 distinct CDR3 sequences, with about 30% as singletons. Germline V gene lookup returns CDR1 MGHRA and CDR2 YSYEKL. V was cut by 5 bases and J by 2 bases, with 9 bases left in between. This CDR3 comprises 13 residues. The chain carries TRBV4-1 and TRBJ1-2; D call uncertain. Input material: blood, either unsorted or a sorted T cell fraction (not recorded which). The receptor was derived from a human donor who was either an allogeneic HSCT recipient or a stem cell or donor lymphocyte infusion donor (not recorded which). It is not recorded whose cells these are; they may come from a transplant donor. The CDR3 coding sequence is TGCGCCAGCAGCTCCGGATCCAACTATGGCTACACCTTC. It is translated as CASSSGSNYGYTF.